Listed here are 20 T cell receptor beta chains from one sample, sequenced in a study of blood T cells in healthy people across ages. A sample-barcoded 5' primer and a J-beta primer mix were used in a second PCR of roughly 6 to 12 cycles. TCRdb redid the calling of the 5' RACE reads with MiXCR, one entry per CDR3 protein. The sample holds roughly 1.4 million distinct CDR3 sequences, around 55% seen once. Sequenced sample: blood. All receptors derive from a man younger than 30 in good health.

This chain joins TRBV9 and TRBJ1-1; a possible D gene is TRBD1 (5 bases). The CDR3 length is 14 residues. Germline assignment: CDR1 SGDLS and CDR2 YYNGEE. Deletions cut 0 bases from V and 11 bases from J, with 17 bases between. CDR3 residues: CASSVGGTPDEAFF. The CDR3 DNA follows: TGTGCCAGCAGCGTAGGCGGGACGCCCGACGAGGCTTTCTTT. Complete variable domain (other parts from reference TRBV9 and TRBJ1-1): DSGVTQTPKHLITATGQRVTLRCSPRSGDLSVYWYQQSLDQGLQFLIQYYNGEERAKGNILERFSAQQFPDLHSELNLSSLELGDSALYFCASSVGGTPDEAFFGQGTRLTVV.

The V and J genes are TRBV6-5 and TRBJ2-1; 7 nucleotides line up with TRBD2. The J call is in doubt because the DNA end fits TRBJ2-7 better. The CDR3 extends over 17 amino acids. The germline V gene has CDR1 MNHEY and CDR2 SVGAGI. Here the CDR3 DNA reads TGTGCCAGCAGTTACTCGAAGAGCGGGGTTTCCTACAATGAGCAGTACTTC. Protein sequence: CASSYSKSGVSYNEQYF.

This clonotype was seen only once. The junction does not match germline at one end; this may be a read error. The rearrangement links TRBV4-2 to TRBJ2-6; D not resolved. Per the germline V gene, CDR1 is LGHNA and CDR2 is YNFKEQ. The CDR3 covers 16 residues. The CDR3 reads CASSQEIGSGANVLTF. The CDR3 DNA reads as TGTGCTAGCAGCCAAGAGATCGGCTCTGGGGCCAACGTCCTGACTTTC.

The chain combines TRBV11-2 with TRBJ2-1; D not resolved. Germline CDR1 and CDR2: SGHAT and FQNNGV. This CDR3 comprises 14 residues. Trimming pared 1 base from V and 4 bases from J, leaving 8 bases between. The CDR3 protein is CASSLGAQYNEQFF. The CDR3, as DNA: TGTGCCAGCAGCTTAGGAGCCCAGTACAATGAGCAGTTCTTC.

The chain combines TRBV18 with TRBJ2-7; 8 bases map to TRBD1. Germline assignment: CDR1 KGHSH and CDR2 LQKENI. This CDR3 comprises 15 residues. Unmatched junction bases numbered 7, after V lost 3 bases and J lost 3 bases. CDR3 DNA: TGTGCCAGCTCACCCATTTCAGGGGGCATCTACGAGCAGTACTTC. Translation gives CASSPISGGIYEQYF. Based on the CDR3 plus reference TRBV18 and TRBJ2-7, the full variable domain is NAGVMQNPRHLVRRRGQEARLRCSPMKGHSHVYWYRQLPEEGLKFMVYLQKENIIDESGMPKERFSAEFPKEGPSILRIQQVVRGDSAAYFCASSPISGGIYEQYFGPGTRLTVT.

The chain uses TRBV20-1 and TRBJ1-6; a weak D match, TRBD1 (6 bases). The germline V gene has CDR1 DFQATT and CDR2 SNEGSKA (reference sequence). V was trimmed by 5 bases and J by 16 bases, leaving 12 bases between them. CDR3 length: 10 residues. CDR3 region: CSAARQDLHF. The CDR3 nucleotides read TGCAGTGCTGCCAGACAGGATCTCCACTTT.

A few counts support this clonotype. The chain has TRBV10-3 and TRBJ2-2; 9 bases are a match to TRBD2. CDR1 and CDR2 from the germline V gene are ENHRY and SYGVKD. V lost 0 bases and J lost 1; bases outside the gene matches: 18. This CDR3 has 22 amino acids. CDR3 amino acids: CAISESKVIRPSGAKNTGELFF. CDR3 coding DNA: TGTGCCATCAGTGAGTCGAAGGTTATTCGACCTAGCGGGGCCAAGAACACCGGGGAGCTGTTTTTT.

The chain couples TRBV11-2 to TRBJ2-1, with D uncertain. The germline V gene has CDR1 SGHAT and CDR2 FQNNGV. The CDR3 is 12 residues long. Between the trimmed V and J ends, which lost 6 bases and 6 bases, there was a span of 9 bases. The CDR3 DNA sequence: TGTGCCAGCAGGTCCCTTTCCAATGAGCAGTTCTTC. This sequence encodes CASRSLSNEQFF.

This clonotype turned up a few times. This sequence joins TRBV27 and TRBJ2-1, with 10 bases fitting TRBD1. The better agreement between TRBJ2-7 and the DNA end casts doubt on the J call. There are 15 residues in the CDR3. Germline CDR1 and CDR2: MNHEY and SMNVEV (reference sequence). This CDR3 reads CASSLHRDRGHEQYF. The DNA of the CDR3 is TGTGCCAGCAGTCTTCACCGGGACAGGGGTCACGAGCAGTACTTC.

This sequence joins TRBV4-3 and TRBJ2-3; 10 positions match TRBD2. This CDR3 is 17 amino acids long. V lost 4 bases and J lost 1; bases outside the gene matches: 8. Germline V gene data show CDR1 as LGHNA and CDR2 as YSLEER. The CDR3 DNA is TGCGCCAGCAGCCGGTTCCATCTAGCGGGGGGCACAGATACGCAGTATTTT. Its translation: CASSRFHLAGGTDTQYF.

This clonotype was detected a few times. The genes are TRBV12-3 or TRBV12-4 and TRBJ2-1; TRBD2 aligns across 9 bases. Unmatched junction bases numbered 6, after V lost 8 bases and J lost 4 bases. The CDR3 runs to 14 residues. CDR3 residues: CASQPSGAYNEQFF. The CDR3 DNA reads as TGTGCCAGCCAACCTAGCGGGGCGTACAATGAGCAGTTCTTC.

This clonotype was counted a few times. V and J are TRBV3-1 and TRBJ2-6; D ambiguous. The germline V gene has CDR1 LGHDT and CDR2 YNNKEL (reference sequence). The ends were cut back, 5 bases at V and 1 base at J, with 12 bases in the middle. This CDR3 has 16 amino acids. The CDR3 DNA follows: TGTGCCAGCAGCAAAGCACAGCTTTCTGGGGCCAACGTCCTGACTTTC. Its protein is CASSKAQLSGANVLTF.

This clonotype appeared a few times. The chain joins TRBV18 to TRBJ2-3; TRBD1 aligns across 7 bases. In germline, CDR1 is KGHSH, CDR2 LQKENI. V dropped 4 bases and J dropped 1; count of bases not matched to a gene: 5. The CDR3 contains 15 residues. CDR3 DNA sequence: TGTGCCAGCTCACAACAGGGGAGTGGCACAGATACGCAGTATTTT. Translating gives CASSQQGSGTDTQYF.

A note on this clonotype: Since a much larger clone is just one base distant, this may be a read error. This chain joins TRBV20-1 and TRBJ2-5, with TRBD2 identical over 8 bases. The germline V gene has CDR1 DFQATT and CDR2 SNEGSKA (reference sequence). This CDR3 is built from 15 residues. The trim removed 1 base at V and 4 bases at J, leaving 8 bases unmatched. The CDR3 sequence: CSARGLASVIETQYF. CDR3 nucleotide sequence: TGCAGTGCTAGAGGACTAGCGTCGGTCATAGAGACCCAGTACTTC.

The sample holds a few counts of this clonotype. V gene TRBV28 combines with J gene TRBJ2-7; perhaps TRBD1 as D (6 bases). Trimming shortened V by 5 bases and J by 5 bases, and 16 bases separated the two germline ends. Germline CDR1 is MDHEN and CDR2 is SYDVKM. CDR3 length: 14 amino acids. CDR3 DNA sequence: TGTGCCAGCAGTGCCTTACAGGGCGAGGACGAGCAGTACTTC. Amino acids: CASSALQGEDEQYF.

The V and J genes are TRBV2 and TRBJ2-5; 7 bases line up with TRBD1. The trim removed 5 bases at V and 7 bases at J, leaving 13 bases unmatched. This CDR3 spans 15 amino acids. Germline V gene lookup returns CDR1 SNHLY and CDR2 FYNNEI. The CDR3 here is CASSQGESSLGTQYF. CDR3 in DNA: TGTGCCAGCAGTCAGGGGGAGTCGAGTCTGGGGACCCAGTACTTC.

This chain joins TRBV7-9 and TRBJ2-5; TRBD2 aligns across 7 bases. The V and J ends lost 4 bases and 3 bases, in that order; junction bases with no gene match: 11. The CDR3 is made up of 16 amino acids. Germline loops: CDR1 SEHNR, CDR2 FQNEAQ (reference sequence). The CDR3 here is CASSSGSSAGEETQYF. The DNA of the CDR3 is TGTGCCAGCAGCTCAGGAAGCAGTGCGGGGGAAGAGACCCAGTACTTC.

This clonotype was seen a handful of times. The chain recombines TRBV4-2 with TRBJ2-7; D not certain. The CDR3 length is 14 residues. The V gene lost 4 bases and the J gene lost 4 bases, with 14 bases spanning the gap. The germline CDR1 and CDR2 sequences are LGHNA and YNFKEQ. CDR3 protein: CASSPRHPQYEQYF. CDR3 bases: TGTGCCAGCAGCCCCAGACATCCTCAGTACGAGCAGTACTTC.

Only a few counts were recorded for this clonotype. The chain's CDR3 is CASSLKGPINEQFF. In nucleotides, the CDR3 is TGTGCCAGCAGCTTGAAGGGACCAATCAATGAGCAGTTCTTC. This chain links TRBV7-9 with TRBJ2-1; D assignment may be TRBD1 or TRBD2 (5 bases each). The V gene lost 3 bases and the J gene lost 6 bases, with 12 bases spanning the gap. The CDR3 has 14 residues. CDR1 and CDR2 (germline): SEHNR, FQNEAQ (reference sequence).

This clonotype came up a few times. The rearrangement joins TRBV6-1 to TRBJ2-7; a possible D gene is TRBD2 (5 bases). V lost 7 bases and J lost 1, with 14 bases in between. Germline-derived CDR1 and CDR2 are MNHNS and SASEGT. CDR3 length: 14 amino acids. DNA of the CDR3: TGTGCCAGCAATGTGGACTTGGCGTCCTACGAGCAGTACTTC. As protein: CASNVDLASYEQYF.